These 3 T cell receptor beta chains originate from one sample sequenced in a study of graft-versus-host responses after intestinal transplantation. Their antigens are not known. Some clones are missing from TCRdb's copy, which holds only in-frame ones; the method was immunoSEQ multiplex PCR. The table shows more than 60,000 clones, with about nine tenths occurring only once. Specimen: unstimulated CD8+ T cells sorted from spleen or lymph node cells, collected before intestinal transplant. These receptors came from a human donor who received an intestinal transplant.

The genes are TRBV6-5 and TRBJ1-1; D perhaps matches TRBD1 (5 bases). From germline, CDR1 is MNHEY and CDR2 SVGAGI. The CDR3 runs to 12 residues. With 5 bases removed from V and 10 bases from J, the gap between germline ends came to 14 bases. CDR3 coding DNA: TGTGCCAGCAGTCCAGACAGTCTGGGAGCTTTCTTT. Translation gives CASSPDSLGAFF.

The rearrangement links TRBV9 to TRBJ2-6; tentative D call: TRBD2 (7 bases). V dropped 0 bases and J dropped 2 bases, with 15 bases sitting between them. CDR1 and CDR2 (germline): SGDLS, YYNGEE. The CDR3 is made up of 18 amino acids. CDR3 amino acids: CASSVGGPRGAGANVLTF. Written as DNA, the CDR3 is TGTGCCAGCAGCGTAGGGGGGCCCCGGGGGGCTGGGGCCAACGTCCTGACTTTC.

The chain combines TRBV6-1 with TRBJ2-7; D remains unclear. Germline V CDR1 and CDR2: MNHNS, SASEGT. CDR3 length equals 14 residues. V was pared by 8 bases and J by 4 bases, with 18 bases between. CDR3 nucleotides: TGTGCCAGCCTCGAGGAGCTTGCTGCGTACGAGCAGTACTTC. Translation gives CASLEELAAYEQYF.